This TCR beta chain was observed in a study of cytomegalovirus exposure and HLA in healthy donors (dated by TCRdb to the late 2010s). About the investigation overall: An earlier analysis of approximately 550 of the donors reported more than 250 Gb of sequence data and more than 90 million unique TCR beta sequences from about 179 million T cells. An early release covering roughly 600 HLA-typed donors comprised 250 to 350 gigabases of sequencing data and tens of millions of unique TCR sequences. Among the roughly 400 genotyped donors, approximately 77% belonged to the genetic ancestry cluster associated with self-reported Caucasian donors. The study aimed to test whether signatures of past pathogen exposure could be identified by cataloging public T cell receptors. The T cell repertoires of 670 or so subjects were profiled by immunosequencing and related to cytomegalovirus serostatus. Besides the first cohort of about 730 subjects, a separate validation cohort made up of 120 different subjects was used. The study combined high-throughput TCR immunosequencing, statistical association of individual TCRs with disease status, and machine learning to predict cytomegalovirus infection status. To study patterns of TCR occurrence, a later analysis re-analyzed previously published TCR beta repertoires from 500 to 850 donors and added high-resolution HLA genotyping. Rather than using new phenotypic data, the later analysis identified candidate immune exposures from TCR beta sequences and from how often those sequences occurred across donors. An earlier analysis of nearly 600 of the donors applied high-throughput TCR beta sequencing to assess whether each TCR beta V gene segment acted as functional or pseudogenic. Donor age, sex, ethnicity and CMV serostatus were compiled together with the repertoire data. Genome-wide SNP genotypes for about three fifths of the roughly 670 donors were used in a later genetic analysis, which treated that subset as a discovery cohort. All discovery cohort repertoires had been generated on a single sequencing platform. HLA typing included class I and class II loci at four-digit resolution. Typing coverage varied by locus: about 629-640 donors for A, B, C, DRB1 and DQB1; approximately 500 for DQA1; approximately 610 for DPA1; approximately 490 for DPB1. About five DR-DQ haplotypes were treated as single units for association and clustering because of strong linkage in the cohort. Among 398 genotyped donors of the cohort, an average of 235,054 unique TCR beta nucleotide sequences were sequenced per donor, roughly 20% of them non-productive.

Overall study outcomes, separate from this receptor: Strong co-occurrence of HLA alleles, especially DR and DQ, made assigning TCR associations to individual alleles difficult. V-gene and J-gene trimming of TCR beta chains was associated with a missense DCLRE1C variant in a later genetic analysis, and the association was replicated in an independent cohort. According to a later analysis, TCR association rates differed among HLA loci, with DRB1 alleles showing the most associated TCRs and HLA-C alleles showing the fewest. Across donors, most TCR sequences were observed very rarely, whereas some public TCRs were present in many individuals. In both the original and validation cohorts, the classifier was reported to diagnose cytomegalovirus status with high specificity and sensitivity. Only TCR beta chains were sequenced in this cohort, and the absence of alpha or paired-chain data limited detectable features. The 87-base-pair reads could not distinguish some IMGT-functional V segments, including TRBV6-2 and TRBV6-3, so those segments were excluded. Correlated functional status among segregating V segments might reflect linkage disequilibrium, but an unknown experimental factor could not be ruled out. A few of the identified cytomegalovirus-associated TCR beta chains were confirmed in vitro to be specific for cytomegalovirus antigens. Compared with equally common non-associated chains, HLA-associated TCR beta chains in a later analysis were more clonally expanded and had lower generation probabilities. According to a later genetic analysis, donors in an Asian-associated ancestry cluster had fewer N-insertions in productive TCRs than the approximately 650-donor mean. A cluster of highly shared sequence variants was judged likely to be a technical artifact of the sequencing pipeline. Broadly in line with IMGT annotations, most TCR beta V segments showed up in productive rearrangements about 87% or about 30% of the time in an earlier analysis of under 700 of the donors. Most CMV-associated TCR beta chains appeared to be HLA-restricted in a later analysis, and the HLA associations seemed to be driven largely by CMV exposure. The study listed over 150 TCR beta chains as associated with cytomegalovirus. CMV serostatus was the only immune exposure information available for the cohort. It was suggested by the authors that the approach could potentially be generalized to other disease states and immunological phenotypes. HLA typing was unavailable for some donors at each locus, so association tests used only the typed subset. A further reported finding was that TCR beta sequences accurately predicted the HLA-A and HLA-B alleles for most subjects in the first cohort. In a later analysis, over 15,000 TCR beta sequences were associated with specific HLA alleles at a false discovery rate of 0.05. Because counts were too low, 15 or so rarely observed V segments, including chromosome 9 orphons, were excluded from the earlier analysis of some 540 of the donors. Roughly uniform sequencing depth across donors was assumed in presence/absence analyses, although this assumption may not hold. According to a later analysis, parvovirus B19, influenza, CMV and Epstein-Barr virus appeared linked to several top co-occurrence clusters.

The cohort comprised fewer than 750 healthy bone marrow donors. Cohort members were all nominally healthy when sampled, although unrecorded immune exposures were likely present. The donor tested CMV seronegative, placing the donor among the roughly 350 seronegative members of the cohort. A peripheral blood sample was collected from each donor, and TCR beta sequencing was performed on peripheral blood mononuclear cells. Genomic DNA extraction from the blood cell samples was performed with the Qiagen DNeasy Blood Extraction Kit. CDR1 and CDR2, looked up from the germline V gene, are SGHRS and YFSETQ. Here V drops 3 bases and J drops 8 bases, and the junction holds 11 bases not matched to any gene. Including cysteine and phenylalanine, the CDR3 has 15 amino acids. Here the CDR3 DNA is all that survives: 45 bases in frame from base 1. The receptor library was made with the immunoSEQ multiplex PCR assay. The multiplex PCR relied on a mix of 60 forward primers for TCR Vbeta segments and 13 reverse primers for TCR Jbeta segments. The CDR3 region of rearranged TCR beta genes was amplified from genomic DNA with a multiplex PCR assay. On the Illumina HiSeq System, the amplified TCR beta libraries were sequenced as 87-base-pair reads. Per the original workflow: Across the 670 or so repertoires, a later analysis counted tens of millions of unique TCR beta chains, roughly 11 million of which were shared by at least two donors. To remove PCR and sequencing errors, raw reads were error-corrected and collapsed into unique sequences using a nearest-neighbor algorithm that merged closely related sequences. To assign V, D and J gene segments, CDR3 sequences were aligned to IMGT reference sequences. For a sequence to be retained, a match of at least six nucleotides was required to both a V gene segment and a J gene segment. Rearrangements were called productive when the CDR3 lacked stop codons and stayed in frame with V and J; all others were non-productive. CDR3 was defined according to IMGT convention as the region running from the second conserved V-encoded cysteine to the conserved J-encoded phenylalanine. The earlier analysis of fewer than 700 of the donors excluded sequences that lacked an unambiguous match to a single V gene segment. In an earlier analysis of approximately 590 of the donors, V segments were called functional above 56.7% productive rearrangements and were called segregating when the between-donor standard deviation exceeded 5%. A statistical classification framework was built for diagnosing cytomegalovirus status from the catalog of TCR beta chain sequences. In a later analysis, TCR nucleotide sequences were compared against IMGT/GENE-DB human TR gene sequences so that V and J genes could be assigned. Using the TCRdist pipeline, a later analysis assigned CDR3 sequences along with most-parsimonious VDJ recombination scenarios. In a later analysis, each TCR beta chain was defined by its CDR3 amino acid sequence together with its V-gene family, and reads lacking a unique V-gene family were excluded. A later analysis removed 592 highly shared, low-generation-probability nucleotide sequences to deal with suspected cross-contamination and a sequencing artifact. In a later analysis, a clonal expansion index for each public chain was calculated from normalized within-repertoire ranks of inferred template counts. In a later analysis, generation probabilities were computed using a VDJ recombination model fitted to out-of-frame rearrangements, and the results were checked against IGoR. In a later analysis, TCR-TCR, TCR-HLA and TCR-CMV co-occurrence was scored with hypergeometric tests, and a repertoire-size bias correction was applied to TCR pairs. False discovery rates were estimated in a later analysis by permuting HLA or CMV assignments 20 times. In a later analysis, co-occurring TCRs were grouped with DBSCAN, and TCRdist sequence similarity was added when clustering was performed within HLA-allele-positive subsets. Co-occurrence clustering excluded repertoires with fewer than 30,000 or more than 120,000 public chains, plus five with anomalous nucleotide sharing. The immuneACCESS repertoire file appears here via TCRdb, limited to in-frame rearrangements. These files lack a portion of the clones; in checked studies, under half of the deficit traces to unresolved V genes, and the cause of the others is not known. Clonal size and the V and J genes are those of that table, whereas D and trimming came from the DNA. The sample table holds more than 95,000 clones. 2.5% to 3% of the sample is in the top ten clones.

On this clone itself: The antigen it binds to is not known.

This receptor was taken from a young man in good health and CMV-seronegative. The sample comprised PBMCs. The chain is assembled from TRBV5-1 and TRBJ2-1; TRBD2 lines up with 7 middle nucleotides. The CDR3 here reads CASSSGTTLWDEQFF. The DNA sequence is given as TGCGCCAGCAGCTCCGGGACTACCCTTTGGGATGAGCAGTTCTTC.